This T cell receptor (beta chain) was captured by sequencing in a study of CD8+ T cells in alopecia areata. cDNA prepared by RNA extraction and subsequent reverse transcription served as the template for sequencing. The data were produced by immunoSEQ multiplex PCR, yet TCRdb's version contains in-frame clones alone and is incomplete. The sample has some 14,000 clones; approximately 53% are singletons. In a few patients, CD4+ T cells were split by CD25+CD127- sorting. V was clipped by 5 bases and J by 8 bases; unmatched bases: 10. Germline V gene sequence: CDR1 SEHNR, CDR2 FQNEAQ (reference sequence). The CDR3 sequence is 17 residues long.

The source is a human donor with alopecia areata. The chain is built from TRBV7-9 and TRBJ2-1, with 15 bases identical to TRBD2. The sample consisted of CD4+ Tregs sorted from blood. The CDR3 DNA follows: TGTGCCAGCAGCCCGCTGACCGGGACTAGCGGGAGGTATGAGCAGTTCTTC. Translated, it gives CASSPLTGTSGRYEQFF. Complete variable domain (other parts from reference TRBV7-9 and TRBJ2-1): DTGVSQNPRHKITKRGQNVTFRCDPISEHNRLYWYRQTLGQGPEFLTYFQNEAQLEKSRLLSDRFSAERPKGSFSTLEIQRTEQGDSAMYLCASSPLTGTSGRYEQFFGPGTRLTVL.